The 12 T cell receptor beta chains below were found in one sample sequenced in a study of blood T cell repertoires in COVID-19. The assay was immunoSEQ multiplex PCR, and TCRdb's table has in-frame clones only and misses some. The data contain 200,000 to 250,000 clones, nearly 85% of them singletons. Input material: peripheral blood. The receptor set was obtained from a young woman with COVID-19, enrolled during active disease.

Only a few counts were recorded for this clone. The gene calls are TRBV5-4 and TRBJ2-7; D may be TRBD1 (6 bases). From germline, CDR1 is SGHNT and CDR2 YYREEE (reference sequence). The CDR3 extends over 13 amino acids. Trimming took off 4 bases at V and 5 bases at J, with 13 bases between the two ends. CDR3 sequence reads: CASSKGHLDEQYF. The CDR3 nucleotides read TGTGCCAGCAGCAAGGGACACCTTGACGAGCAGTACTTC.

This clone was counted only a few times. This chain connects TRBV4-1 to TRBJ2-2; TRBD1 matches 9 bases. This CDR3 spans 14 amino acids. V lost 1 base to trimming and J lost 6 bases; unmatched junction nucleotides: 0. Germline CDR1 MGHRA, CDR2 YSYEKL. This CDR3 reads CASSQGQGAGELFF. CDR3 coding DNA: TGCGCCAGCAGCCAAGGACAGGGGGCCGGGGAGCTGTTTTTT.

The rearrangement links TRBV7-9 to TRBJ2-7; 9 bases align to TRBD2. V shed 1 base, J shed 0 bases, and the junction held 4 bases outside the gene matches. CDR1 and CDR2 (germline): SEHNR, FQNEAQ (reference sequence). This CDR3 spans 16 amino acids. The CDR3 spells CASSLGGGRASYEQYF. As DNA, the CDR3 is TGTGCCAGCAGCTTAGGTGGCGGGAGGGCCTCCTACGAGCAGTACTTC.

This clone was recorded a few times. The CDR3 bases are TGTGCCATCAGTGAGTCGGGGGGAGGGTACAATGAGCAGTTCTTC. It is translated as CAISESGGGYNEQFF. The chain has TRBV10-3 and TRBJ2-1; TRBD2 matches 7 bases. The germline V gene encodes CDR1 ENHRY and CDR2 SYGVKD. The V gene end was trimmed by 0 bases and the J gene end by 4 bases; junction bases not matched to a gene: 3. The CDR3 is made up of 15 amino acids.

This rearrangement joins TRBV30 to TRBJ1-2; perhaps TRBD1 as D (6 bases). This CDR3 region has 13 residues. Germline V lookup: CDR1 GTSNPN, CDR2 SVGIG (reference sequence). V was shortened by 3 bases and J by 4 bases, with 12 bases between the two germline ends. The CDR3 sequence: CAWSRQVFYGYTF. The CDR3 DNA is TGTGCCTGGAGCCGACAGGTATTCTATGGCTACACCTTC.

The CDR3 region is CASSLSPEGGEQYF. CDR3 sequence (DNA): TGTGCCAGTAGCCTCAGCCCGGAGGGAGGCGAGCAGTACTTC. The chain combines TRBV19 with TRBJ2-7; a possible D gene is TRBD2 (6 bases). The CDR3 loop spans 14 amino acids. CDR1 LNHDA and CDR2 SQIVND come from the germline V gene (reference sequence). V was pared by 6 bases and J by 6 bases, with 18 bases between.

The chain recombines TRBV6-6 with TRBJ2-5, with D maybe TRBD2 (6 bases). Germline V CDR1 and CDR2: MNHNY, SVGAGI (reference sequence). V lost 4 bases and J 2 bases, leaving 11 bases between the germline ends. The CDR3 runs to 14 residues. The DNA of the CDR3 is TGTGCCAGCAGTTGGGCAGGGACTCAAGAGACCCAGTACTTC. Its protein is CASSWAGTQETQYF.

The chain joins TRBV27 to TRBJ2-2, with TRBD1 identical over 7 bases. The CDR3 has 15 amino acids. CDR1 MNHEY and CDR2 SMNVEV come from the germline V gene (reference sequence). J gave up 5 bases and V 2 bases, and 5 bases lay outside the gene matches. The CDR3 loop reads CASSLHRGGTGELFF. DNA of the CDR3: TGTGCCAGCAGTTTACACAGGGGTGGAACCGGGGAGCTGTTTTTT.

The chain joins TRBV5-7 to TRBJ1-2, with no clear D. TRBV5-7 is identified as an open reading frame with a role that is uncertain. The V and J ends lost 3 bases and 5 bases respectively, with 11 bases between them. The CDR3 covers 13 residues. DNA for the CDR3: TGTGCCAGCAGCTGGCGGGGAGGGTATGGCTACACCTTC. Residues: CASSWRGGYGYTF.

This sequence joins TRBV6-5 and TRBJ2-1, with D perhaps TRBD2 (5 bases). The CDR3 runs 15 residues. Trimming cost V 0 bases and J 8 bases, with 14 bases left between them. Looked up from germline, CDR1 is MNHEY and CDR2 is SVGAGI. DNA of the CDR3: TGTGCCAGCAGTTACTCGATAAGGGCCGGGGATGAGCAGTTCTTC. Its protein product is CASSYSIRAGDEQFF.

CDR3 coding DNA: TGTGCCAGCAGCTTATCAGGGACAGGGGTTCCAGATACGCAGTATTTT. The encoded protein is CASSLSGTGVPDTQYF. The chain couples TRBV7-3 to TRBJ2-3; 10 bases are a match to TRBD1. Per the germline V gene, CDR1 is SGHTA and CDR2 is FQGTGA. Trimming at V came to 2 bases and at J to 4 bases, leaving 6 bases not matched to a gene. This CDR3 has 16 residues.

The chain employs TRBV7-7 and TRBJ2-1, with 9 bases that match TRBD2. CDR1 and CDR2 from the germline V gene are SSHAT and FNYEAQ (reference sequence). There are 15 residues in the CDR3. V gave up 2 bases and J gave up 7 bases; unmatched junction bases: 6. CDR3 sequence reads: CASSLRRGGLNEQFF. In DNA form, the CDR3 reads TGTGCCAGCAGCTTACGGCGGGGGGGCCTAAATGAGCAGTTCTTC. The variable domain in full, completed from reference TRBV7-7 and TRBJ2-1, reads GAGVSQSPRYKVTKRGQDVTLRCDPISSHATLYWYQQALGQGPEFLTYFNYEAQPDKSGLPSDRFSAERPEGSISTLTIQRTEQRDSAMYRCASSLRRGGLNEQFFGPGTRLTVL.